These T cell receptor beta chains were read from a single sample in a study of T cell changes during pregnancy in multiple sclerosis. Data came from immunoSEQ multiplex PCR; TCRdb stores just in-frame clones and leaves some out. The sample carries tens of thousands of clones, roughly 84% recorded once. The sequencing used CD8+ T cells from peripheral blood mononuclear cells, collected after pregnancy. These receptors were obtained from a female donor with multiple sclerosis, enrolled in a pregnancy study. CDR3s include the opening cysteine and the closing phenylalanine or tryptophan.

v_call: TRBV5-1
j_call: TRBJ1-1
cdr3_aa: CASSLSLNSEVGNTEAFF

v_call: TRBV7-9
j_call: TRBJ2-7
cdr3_aa: CASSRTSGRLYEQYF

v_call: TRBV4-1
j_call: TRBJ2-3
cdr3_aa: CASTGTSGSTDTQYF

v_call: TRBV7-3
j_call: TRBJ1-1
cdr3_aa: CASSSVSGTEAFF

v_call: TRBV27
j_call: TRBJ2-6
cdr3_aa: CASRDSSGANVLTF

v_call: TRBV10-2
j_call: TRBJ2-2
cdr3_aa: CASTGREDNTGELFF

v_call: TRBV7-9
j_call: TRBJ2-2
cdr3_aa: CASLRDLNTGELFF

v_call: TRBV5-1
j_call: TRBJ2-7
cdr3_aa: CASSLDTGLIEQYF

v_call: TRBV6-6
j_call: TRBJ2-2
cdr3_aa: CASSLNREGNTGELFF

v_call: TRBV13
j_call: TRBJ1-1
cdr3_aa: CASSLIRGAAEAFF

v_call: TRBV5-1
j_call: TRBJ2-7
cdr3_aa: CASSGGGTFEQYF

v_call: TRBV6-5
j_call: TRBJ1-2
cdr3_aa: CASKGQMWFGYGYTF

v_call: TRBV2
j_call: TRBJ1-5
cdr3_aa: CASSDPDRAAVNQPQHF

v_call: TRBV7-3
j_call: TRBJ2-2
cdr3_aa: CASSVGLAGLVTGELFF

v_call: TRBV28
j_call: TRBJ1-6
cdr3_aa: CASSRTLTSPLHF

v_call: TRBV19
j_call: TRBJ1-2
cdr3_aa: CASRTGHGYTF

v_call: TRBV2
j_call: TRBJ2-7
cdr3_aa: CASRETLDRSFSYEQYF

v_call: TRBV4-1
j_call: TRBJ2-7
cdr3_aa: CASSQRAASYEQYF

v_call: TRBV5-1
j_call: TRBJ2-1
cdr3_aa: CASSLGSSGYNEQFF

v_call: TRBV11-3
j_call: TRBJ2-7
cdr3_aa: CASSLGAGTGYHEQYF

v_call: TRBV4-1
j_call: TRBJ2-7
cdr3_aa: CASSRQSRATGGQEQYF

v_call: TRBV7-6
j_call: TRBJ1-1
cdr3_aa: CASSSLGTGGDTEAFF

v_call: TRBV4-2
j_call: TRBJ1-2
cdr3_aa: CASSRDRENYGYTF

v_call: TRBV7-3
j_call: TRBJ2-3
cdr3_aa: CASSLSGRGQGIDTQYF

v_call: TRBV10-3
j_call: TRBJ2-1
cdr3_aa: CAISALGDLWRGRFF

v_call: TRBV10-3
j_call: TRBJ1-2
cdr3_aa: CAISDDRVYGYTF

v_call: TRBV11-2
j_call: TRBJ2-5
cdr3_aa: CASTPRKGRSVETQYF

v_call: TRBV6-4
j_call: TRBJ2-3
cdr3_aa: CASSDGRASTDTQYF

v_call: TRBV13
j_call: TRBJ2-7
cdr3_aa: CASSLWRSDGYEQYF

v_call: TRBV27
j_call: TRBJ2-3
cdr3_aa: CASSPSLALTDTQYF

v_call: TRBV5-4
j_call: TRBJ1-1
cdr3_aa: CASSLGTGGAFEAFF

v_call: TRBV5-8
j_call: TRBJ2-5
cdr3_aa: CASSLAQRGSAVQETQYF

v_call: TRBV6-1
j_call: TRBJ2-5
cdr3_aa: CASSALESEQYF

v_call: TRBV5-1
j_call: TRBJ2-7
cdr3_aa: CASSLRGPGHTYYEQYF

v_call: TRBV5-1
j_call: TRBJ2-7
cdr3_aa: CASSHRDRGSYEQYF

v_call: TRBV30
j_call: TRBJ2-1
cdr3_aa: CAWNPTGTRVGSSYNEQFF

v_call: TRBV27
j_call: TRBJ1-2
cdr3_aa: CASSTGTGVNYGYTF

v_call: TRBV9
j_call: TRBJ1-1
cdr3_aa: CASSARTIGKAFF

v_call: TRBV9
j_call: TRBJ2-5
cdr3_aa: CASSEGAGGLRTQYF

v_call: TRBV7-8
j_call: TRBJ2-3
cdr3_aa: CASSLHLARGTDTQYF

v_call: TRBV4-1
j_call: TRBJ1-5
cdr3_aa: CASSQVAGGGQPQHF

v_call: TRBV27
j_call: TRBJ1-1
cdr3_aa: CASSLILGTEAFF

v_call: TRBV7-3
j_call: TRBJ2-7
cdr3_aa: CASSQGGEGEQYF

v_call: TRBV13
j_call: TRBJ2-6
cdr3_aa: CASSPPGQGPSSGANVLTF

v_call: TRBV27
j_call: TRBJ2-2
cdr3_aa: CASSLTGPGELFF

v_call: TRBV6-4
j_call: TRBJ2-1
cdr3_aa: CASSDDRALSNEQFF

v_call: TRBV27
j_call: TRBJ2-7
cdr3_aa: CASSLGGRPYEQYF

v_call: TRBV5-6
j_call: TRBJ1-2
cdr3_aa: CASSSMGQGAYGYTF

v_call: TRBV5-1
j_call: TRBJ2-7
cdr3_aa: CASSPRWTGLAGHYEQYF

v_call: TRBV18
j_call: TRBJ1-2
cdr3_aa: CASSPLAPGRRYGYTF